Below are 20 T cell receptor beta chains sequenced from a single sample in a study of T cells in Graves' hyperthyroidism and ophthalmopathy. TCR beta CDR3 region amplification was performed from RNA transcripts. TCR CDR3 underwent first-round RT-PCR with the HTBI primer set. TCRdb independently ran MiXCR on the multiplex PCR reads; one entry per CDR3 protein. The sample records 530,000 or so distinct CDR3 sequences, just over 45% being singletons. Source material: peripheral blood or thyroid tissue (not recorded which). The receptors stem from a woman in her late teens or twenties with Graves' hyperthyroidism.

To note about this clonotype: The CDR3 carries no conserved terminal phenylalanine or tryptophan, so it likely arises from a read error. V is TRBV19 and J is TRBJ1-1, with unresolved D. The V gene lost 6 bases and the J gene lost 1 base, with 9 bases spanning the gap. The CDR3 is 13 amino acids. Germline lookup yields CDR1 LNHDA and CDR2 SQIVND (reference sequence). The CDR3 here is CASSNAANTEAFL. DNA of the CDR3: TGTGCCAGTAGCAATGCAGCGAACACTGAAGCTTTCCTT.

The CDR3 loop reads CASSQVPGGAGETQYF. For the CDR3, the DNA is TGTGCCAGCAGCCAAGTTCCCGGGGGGGCGGGAGAGACCCAGTACTTC. The chain employs TRBV3-1 and TRBJ2-5, with 8 positions matching TRBD2. The length of the CDR3 is 16 residues. J gave up 4 bases and V 1 base, and 8 bases lay outside the gene matches. Germline V CDR1 and CDR2: LGHDT, YNNKEL (reference sequence).

V usage is TRBV7-6 and J usage is TRBJ2-1; D call uncertain. Looked up from germline, CDR1 is SGHVS and CDR2 is FNYEAQ. This CDR3 contains 14 residues. Trimming stripped 1 base from V and 7 bases from J, with 11 bases between. This CDR3 is CASSLGGVGNEQFF. The CDR3 DNA is TGTGCCAGCAGCTTAGGGGGTGTGGGGAATGAGCAGTTCTTC. Together with reference TRBV7-6 and TRBJ2-1, the CDR3 gives the full variable domain: GAGVSQSPRYKVTKRGQDVALRCDPISGHVSLYWYRQALGQGPEFLTYFNYEAQQDKSGLPNDRFSAERPEGSISTLTIQRTEQRDSAMYRCASSLGGVGNEQFFGPGTRLTVL.

Ten or more counts support this clonotype. V usage is TRBV7-6 and J usage is TRBJ2-7, with 11 bases fitting TRBD1. V shed 5 bases, J shed 6 bases, and the junction held 6 bases outside the gene matches. Germline V gene lookup returns CDR1 SGHVS and CDR2 FNYEAQ. The CDR3 sequence is 14 residues long. The CDR3 sequence is CASSPWTGGGEQYF. In nucleotides, the CDR3 is TGTGCCAGCAGCCCATGGACAGGGGGCGGCGAGCAGTACTTC.

The chain has TRBV7-9 and TRBJ2-1, with TRBD2 matching 8 bases. J was trimmed by 7 bases and V by 1 base; bases with no gene match: 3. This CDR3 is built from 14 residues. Germline CDR1 SEHNR, CDR2 FQNEAQ (reference sequence). The CDR3 is CASSLVRGANEQFF. CDR3 coding DNA: TGTGCCAGCAGCTTAGTGCGGGGGGCGAATGAGCAGTTCTTC.

V and J are TRBV30 and TRBJ2-2; TRBD1 aligns across 8 bases. The V segment lost 2 bases and the J segment 9 bases; nucleotides outside the gene matches: 8. Germline V gene data show CDR1 as GTSNPN and CDR2 as SVGIG (reference sequence). CDR3 length: 14 residues. The CDR3 DNA is TGTGCCTGGAGTCCCTACACAGGGGGGCGGGAGCTGTTTTTT. It translates to CAWSPYTGGRELFF.

This clonotype is deemed medium-sized. The V and J genes are TRBV7-2 and TRBJ1-2, with 11 bases aligning to TRBD1. V trimming: 10 bases; J trimming: 2 bases; junction bases outside the gene matches: 9. There are 15 residues in the CDR3. CDR1 is SGHTA and CDR2 is FQGNSA in the germline V gene. The CDR3 nucleotides read TGTGCCACCGCGGACAGGGGGCGCGTAAACTATGGCTACACCTTC. It specifies CATADRGRVNYGYTF.

As concerns this clonotype: A much larger clonotype is one base distant, so this may be a read error. The V gene is TRBV11-3, the J gene TRBJ1-4; perhaps TRBD1 as D (5 bases). From germline, CDR1 is SGHNT and CDR2 YENEEA. The CDR3 sequence is 14 residues long. The CDR3 nucleotides are TGTGCCAGCAGCTTGGAAGGAGGGGATGAAAAACTGCTTTTT. Its protein is CASSLEGGDEKLLF.

This clonotype was seen more than once but under ten times. The chain recombines TRBV6-5 with TRBJ1-1; no clear D. The CDR3 has 17 amino acids. V was clipped by 0 bases and J by 3 bases, with 17 bases between them. CDR1 is MNHEY and CDR2 is SVGAGI in the germline V gene. CDR3 coding DNA: TGTGCCAGCAGTTACTCTTGGCAGGCCCTTATGTACACTGAAGCTTTCTTT. Translation gives CASSYSWQALMYTEAFF.

Ten or more counts support this clonotype. The chain has TRBV7-9 and TRBJ2-7; 7 bases are shared with TRBD2. The V and J ends lost 5 bases and 2 bases, in that order; junction bases with no gene match: 6. CDR1 SEHNR and CDR2 FQNEAQ come from the germline V gene (reference sequence). This CDR3 region has 14 residues. DNA for the CDR3: TGTGCCAGCAGCCGCGCGGGGGTGGCCTACGAGCAGTACTTC. Encoded protein: CASSRAGVAYEQYF.

This clonotype was found a few times. The rearrangement uses TRBV2 and TRBJ1-2, with 9 bases aligning to TRBD1. V lost 5 bases to trimming and J lost 8 bases; unmatched junction nucleotides: 15. The CDR3 covers 16 residues. Germline lookup yields CDR1 SNHLY and CDR2 FYNNEI. The CDR3 is CASSLAPTGGLGGYTF. CDR3 sequence (DNA): TGTGCCAGCAGTTTAGCCCCAACAGGGGGCCTAGGGGGCTACACCTTC.

With regard to this clonotype: A much bigger clone sits one base away, suggesting this may be a read error. The chain combines TRBV2 with TRBJ1-1; 8 positions agree with TRBD1. CDR1 is SNHLY, CDR2 FYNNEI, per germline. The junction had 9 bases not matched to a gene; V was cut back by 5 bases and J by 4 bases. The CDR3 sequence is 15 residues long. This CDR3 is CASSYPRTGSTEAFF. CDR3 DNA: TGTGCCAGCAGTTACCCGAGGACAGGGAGCACTGAAGCTTTCTTT.

CDR3 coding DNA: TGTGCCAGCAGTGCTAAGACAGGGGGCCGGGCCCAGCATTTT. It yields the protein CASSAKTGGRAQHF. This chain uses TRBV2 with TRBJ1-5; the match to TRBD1 covers 10 bases. The germline gives CDR1 SNHLY, CDR2 FYNNEI. The CDR3 consists of 14 residues. The V segment lost 4 bases and the J segment 11 bases; nucleotides outside the gene matches: 8. Based on the CDR3 plus reference TRBV2 and TRBJ1-5, the full variable domain is EPEVTQTPSHQVTQMGQEVILRCVPISNHLYFYWYRQILGQKVEFLVSFYNNEISEKSEIFDDQFSVERPDGSNFTLKIRSTKLEDSAMYFCASSAKTGGRAQHFGDGTRLSIL.

This clonotype was observed at least ten times. The CDR3 DNA reads TGTGCCAGCAGCTTGGCTTCAGGACAGTGGGATAGCAATCAGCCCCAGCATTTT. Its protein is CASSLASGQWDSNQPQHF. The genes are TRBV5-6 and TRBJ1-5, with D possibly matching TRBD1 (6 bases). Trimming removed 0 bases at V and 0 bases at J, with 16 bases between. The V gene's germline CDR1 is SGHDT and CDR2 YYEEEE. This CDR3 comprises 18 residues.

A few counts support this clonotype. This chain connects TRBV30 to TRBJ2-7; TRBD1 matches at 8 bases. CDR3 length: 14 amino acids. Per the germline V gene, CDR1 is GTSNPN and CDR2 is SVGIG (reference sequence). With 4 bases clipped from V and 7 bases from J, the junction kept 12 bases outside the gene matches. The DNA for the CDR3 is TGTGCCTGGACGGAGGGGACAGGACGTTGGGAGCAGTACTTC. Translated: CAWTEGTGRWEQYF.

There are many counts of this clonotype. The chain has TRBV6-6 and TRBJ1-6; 8 bases map to TRBD1. Germline assignment: CDR1 MNHNY and CDR2 SVGAGI (reference sequence). The CDR3 runs to 18 residues. V gave up 0 bases and J gave up 4 bases; unmatched junction bases: 8. Written as DNA, the CDR3 is TGTGCCAGCAGTTACTCGTCAGGGGGCCTTCAATATAATTCACCCCTCCACTTT. Translated: CASSYSSGGLQYNSPLHF.

This clonotype was seen once. This chain uses TRBV7-4 with TRBJ2-5; 11 positions agree with TRBD1. CDR3 length: 16 residues. Germline trimming cut 4 bases from V and 0 bases from J; bases unmatched to any gene: 4. CDR1 SGHVT and CDR2 SQSDAQ come from the germline V gene. CDR3 DNA sequence: TGTGCCAGCAGCTCCGGACAGGGGGCACACCAAGAGACCCAGTACTTC. Translated, it gives CASSSGQGAHQETQYF.

Details on this clonotype: This CDR3 is missing its conserved last phenylalanine or tryptophan, likely due to a read error. The limits of the CDR3 on the DNA are not certain, so only TCRdb's listed CDR3 is given. The chain is built from TRBV7-9 and TRBJ2-6. The germline CDR1 and CDR2 sequences are SEHNR and FQNEAQ (reference sequence). The CDR3 spans 8 residues, counting both ends. CDR3 protein: CASSPKTS.

V usage is TRBV7-2 and J usage is TRBJ1-4; no definite D call. Germline values: CDR1 SGHTA, CDR2 FQGNSA. The CDR3 is 16 residues long. V lost 3 bases, J lost 5 bases, and 16 bases lay in between. CDR3 protein: CASSFLAGSYNEKLFF. The CDR3 DNA reads as TGTGCCAGCAGCTTTCTAGCGGGCTCTTACAATGAAAAACTGTTTTTT.

This clonotype was detected ten times or more. The chain couples TRBV15 to TRBJ1-4, with D unresolved. Trimming stripped 1 base from V and 8 bases from J, with 8 bases between. This CDR3 contains 13 residues. Per the germline V gene, CDR1 is LNHNV and CDR2 is YYDKDF (reference sequence). In DNA, the CDR3 is TGTGCCACCAGCAGAGGGATCGGGGAAAAACTGTTTTTT. Translated, it gives CATSRGIGEKLFF. The variable domain in full, with the rest retrieved from reference TRBV15 and TRBJ1-4, is DAMVIQNPRYQVTQFGKPVTLSCSQTLNHNVMYWYQQKSSQAPKLLFHYYDKDFNNEADTPDNFQSRRPNTSFCFLDIRSPGLGDTAMYLCATSRGIGEKLFFGSGTQLSVL.